The 21 T cell receptor beta chains reported below all come from one sample, sequenced in a study of CD4+ T cells in melanoma. The protocol was immunoSEQ multiplex PCR, while the TCRdb copy is restricted to in-frame clones and leaves out a portion. The sample comprises fewer than 150,000 clones, over 90% of which are singletons, and 1.5% rests with the top ten. The receptors were gathered from a human donor with melanoma.

The rearrangement uses TRBV5-1 and TRBJ2-3; D perhaps matches TRBD2 (6 bases). Per the germline V gene, CDR1 is SGHRS and CDR2 is YFSETQ. The germline V and J ends were trimmed by 5 bases and 1 base, with 14 bases remaining between them. This CDR3 region has 15 residues. The CDR3 coding sequence is TGCGCCAGCAGACGAACGGGGGACGGCACAGATACGCAGTATTTT. It encodes CASRRTGDGTDTQYF. The variable domain in full, with the rest retrieved from reference TRBV5-1 and TRBJ2-3, is KAGVTQTPRYLIKTRGQQVTLSCSPISGHRSVSWYQQTPGQGLQFLFEYFSETQRNKGNFPGRFSGRQFSNSRSEMNVSTLELGDSALYLCASRRTGDGTDTQYFGPGTRLTVL.

The chain links TRBV5-4 to TRBJ2-5; D might be TRBD1 (7 bases). In germline, CDR1 is SGHNT, CDR2 YYREEE (reference sequence). This CDR3 is 15 amino acids long. Trimming removed 4 bases at V and 2 bases at J, with 15 bases between. The CDR3 loop is CASSPGDSTQETQYF. CDR3 in DNA: TGTGCCAGCAGCCCGGGGGACAGTACACAAGAGACCCAGTACTTC.

The chain has TRBV14 and TRBJ2-4; D unclear. CDR1 is SGHDN, CDR2 FVKESK, per germline. V lost 4 bases and J 5 bases, leaving 12 bases between the germline ends. The CDR3 is made up of 14 amino acids. The chain's CDR3 is CASSPSSTQNIQYF. In nucleotides, the CDR3 is TGTGCCAGCAGCCCCTCGAGTACCCAAAACATTCAGTACTTC.

The chain has TRBV9 and TRBJ2-3; perhaps D is TRBD1 or TRBD2 (6 bases each). This CDR3 spans 16 amino acids. V lost 3 bases, J lost 1 base, and 15 bases lay in between. The germline V gene has CDR1 SGDLS and CDR2 YYNGEE. The chain's CDR3 is CASSAGGGPRTDTQYF. CDR3 DNA: TGTGCCAGCAGCGCGGGTGGGGGGCCCCGCACAGATACGCAGTATTTT. Complete variable domain (other parts from reference TRBV9 and TRBJ2-3): DSGVTQTPKHLITATGQRVTLRCSPRSGDLSVYWYQQSLDQGLQFLIQYYNGEERAKGNILERFSAQQFPDLHSELNLSSLELGDSALYFCASSAGGGPRTDTQYFGPGTRLTVL.

The chain recombines TRBV5-8 with TRBJ2-3; D not certain. The CDR3 extends over 15 amino acids. The V gene's germline CDR1 is SGHTS and CDR2 YDEGEE. V was shortened by 4 bases and J by 1 base, with 13 bases between the two germline ends. The CDR3 spells CASSPSRPRTDTQYF. CDR3 in DNA: TGTGCCAGCAGCCCTTCCAGGCCCCGCACAGATACGCAGTATTTT.

The J gene is TRBJ1-2, the V gene TRBV27; TRBD1 aligns across 9 bases. This CDR3 is 16 amino acids long. The germline gives CDR1 MNHEY, CDR2 SMNVEV (reference sequence). The V gene end was trimmed by 5 bases and the J gene end by 8 bases; junction bases not matched to a gene: 15. The CDR3 coding sequence is TGTGCCAGCAGTCCCTTTCGGGACAGGGAAGTCGGGGGCTACACCTTC. Residues: CASSPFRDREVGGYTF.

The chain links TRBV4-1 to TRBJ1-2, with a weak D call TRBD1 (5 bases). The CDR3 sequence is 15 residues long. The germline gives CDR1 MGHRA, CDR2 YSYEKL. The V end was cut by 1 base, the J end by 7 bases, with 16 bases between. DNA of the CDR3: TGCGCCAGCAGCCAAGCCCAGACAGCTTATCTTGGCTACACCTTC. Its translation: CASSQAQTAYLGYTF.

The chain combines TRBV11-2 with TRBJ1-1, with D tentatively TRBD1 (5 bases). CDR3 length: 12 amino acids. Germline V CDR1 and CDR2: SGHAT, FQNNGV. Trimming cost V 1 base and J 6 bases, with 6 bases left between them. The CDR3 here is CASSLAGSEAFF. The CDR3 coding sequence is TGTGCCAGCAGCTTAGCAGGGTCTGAAGCTTTCTTT.

V gene TRBV6-1 combines with J gene TRBJ1-2; possible D gene TRBD1, 5 bases. This CDR3 has 14 amino acids. Between the trimmed V and J ends, which lost 7 bases and 7 bases, there was a span of 19 bases. Germline V gene lookup returns CDR1 MNHNS and CDR2 SASEGT. The CDR3 sequence is CASINIRGVRGYTF. The CDR3 DNA is TGTGCCAGCATTAACATTCGGGGGGTACGTGGCTACACCTTC.

This clone was picked up a small number of times. V is TRBV2 and J is TRBJ2-2; TRBD1 might be the D (6 bases). V was pared by 4 bases and J by 5 bases, with 11 bases between. The CDR3 length is 14 residues. Per the germline V gene, CDR1 is SNHLY and CDR2 is FYNNEI. The CDR3 bases are TGTGCCAGCAGTGGGACAGACGTGACCGGGGAGCTGTTTTTT. Translating gives CASSGTDVTGELFF.

The chain carries TRBV18 and TRBJ1-4; weak D call: TRBD1 (5 bases). The CDR3 consists of 15 residues. Trimming pared 3 bases from V and 8 bases from J, leaving 16 bases between. Germline CDR1 is KGHSH and CDR2 is LQKENI. CDR3 loop: CASSPSKGSGEKLFF. CDR3 DNA sequence: TGTGCCAGCTCACCGTCCAAGGGGTCAGGAGAAAAACTGTTTTTT.

The chain uses TRBV5-4 and TRBJ2-1; no clear D. The ends were cut back, 0 bases at V and 6 bases at J, with 7 bases in the middle. Germline V gene lookup returns CDR1 SGHNT and CDR2 YYREEE (reference sequence). The CDR3 length is 13 residues. CDR3 bases: TGTGCCAGCAGCTTGGCAGGTACCAATGAGCAGTTCTTC. Its protein product is CASSLAGTNEQFF.

The V and J genes are TRBV30 and TRBJ2-5; the D gene could be TRBD1 or TRBD2 (5 bases each). Germline assignment: CDR1 GTSNPN and CDR2 SVGIG (reference sequence). CDR3 length: 12 residues. Trimming left V 7 bases short and J 3 bases short, with 12 bases between. The CDR3 DNA reads as TGTGCCTTGGACATAGCGAAAGAGACCCAGTACTTC. Its translation: CALDIAKETQYF.

The J gene is TRBJ1-2, the V gene TRBV6-5; 7 bases map to TRBD1. The ends lost 5 bases at V and 4 bases at J; junction bases unmatched: 7. Germline V lookup: CDR1 MNHEY, CDR2 SVGAGI. There are 14 residues in the CDR3. CDR3 loop: CASSGTGQVYGYTF. In DNA, the CDR3 is TGTGCCAGCAGTGGAACCGGACAGGTCTATGGCTACACCTTC.

The genes are TRBV11-1 and TRBJ1-1; D is unclear. The germline CDR1 and CDR2 sequences are SGHAT and FQDESV (reference sequence). Trimming took 3 bases from V and 1 from J, leaving 12 bases between them. The CDR3 extends over 15 amino acids. CDR3 loop: CASSFGETENTEAFF. CDR3 bases: TGTGCCAGCAGCTTTGGGGAGACGGAGAACACTGAAGCTTTCTTT.

The chain recombines TRBV19 with TRBJ1-1; D perhaps matches TRBD1 (6 bases). Germline values: CDR1 LNHDA, CDR2 SQIVND (reference sequence). This CDR3 has 15 residues. V was pared by 7 bases and J by 0 bases, with 15 bases between. The CDR3 nucleotides are TGTGCCAGTATAGAGGGGGGACTGATGAACACTGAAGCTTTCTTT. This translates into CASIEGGLMNTEAFF.

The genes are TRBV7-9 and TRBJ2-5, with D perhaps matching TRBD2 (6 bases). V was trimmed by 5 bases and J by 4 bases, leaving 20 bases between them. CDR1 is SEHNR and CDR2 is FQNEAQ in the germline V gene (reference sequence). This CDR3 is built from 16 residues. In DNA, the CDR3 is TGTGCCAGCAGCCTAACTAGCACGGCATACCTAGAGACCCAGTACTTC. Protein sequence: CASSLTSTAYLETQYF.

The chain carries TRBV30 and TRBJ1-5; D remains ambiguous. The CDR3 runs 13 residues. Per the germline V gene, CDR1 is GTSNPN and CDR2 is SVGIG (reference sequence). V lost 3 bases and J 10 bases, leaving 16 bases between the germline ends. CDR3 region: CAWSEGLQIPQHF. The DNA of the CDR3 is TGTGCCTGGAGCGAGGGCCTCCAGATACCCCAGCATTTT.

This chain uses TRBV7-3 with TRBJ1-2, with D tentatively TRBD1 (6 bases). Trimming left V 3 bases short and J 4 bases short, with 33 bases between. Germline V gene lookup returns CDR1 SGHTA and CDR2 FQGTGA. This CDR3 region has 21 residues. The CDR3 spells CASSFMAFGPEASGASYGYTF. In DNA, the CDR3 is TGTGCCAGCAGCTTTATGGCGTTTGGACCGGAGGCATCGGGGGCAAGCTATGGCTACACCTTC.

The gene calls are TRBV29-1 and TRBJ2-7, with D uncertain. Germline lookup yields CDR1 SQVTM and CDR2 ANQGSEA. This CDR3 is 13 amino acids long. Trimming stripped 4 bases from V and 0 bases from J, with 10 bases between. This CDR3 is CSVGQSYSYEQYF. CDR3 DNA sequence: TGCAGCGTTGGGCAGTCTTACTCCTACGAGCAGTACTTC.

The gene calls are TRBV4-1 and TRBJ2-5; 8 bases line up with TRBD2. CDR3 length: 19 residues. V lost 0 bases to trimming and J lost 2 bases; unmatched junction nucleotides: 14. Germline V CDR1 and CDR2: MGHRA, YSYEKL. The CDR3 here is CASSQEIRGPSGWQETQYF. CDR3 nucleotide sequence: TGCGCCAGCAGCCAAGAGATTCGGGGGCCTAGCGGGTGGCAAGAGACCCAGTACTTC.